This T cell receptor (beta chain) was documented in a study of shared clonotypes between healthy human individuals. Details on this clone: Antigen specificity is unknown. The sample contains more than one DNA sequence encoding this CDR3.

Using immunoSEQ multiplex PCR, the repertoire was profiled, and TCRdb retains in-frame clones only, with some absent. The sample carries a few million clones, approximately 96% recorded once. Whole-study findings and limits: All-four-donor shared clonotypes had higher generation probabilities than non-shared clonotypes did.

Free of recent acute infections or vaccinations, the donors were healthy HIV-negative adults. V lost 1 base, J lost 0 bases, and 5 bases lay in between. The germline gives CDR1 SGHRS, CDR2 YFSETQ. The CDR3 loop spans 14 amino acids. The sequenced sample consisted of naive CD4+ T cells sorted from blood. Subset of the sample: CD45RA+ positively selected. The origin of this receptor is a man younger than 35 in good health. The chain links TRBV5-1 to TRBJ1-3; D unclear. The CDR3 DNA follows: TGCGCCAGCAGCTTGAGTGGCTCTGGAAACACCATATATTTT. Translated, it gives CASSLSGSGNTIYF.